This entry lists 17 T cell receptor beta chains sequenced from one sample in a study of blood T cell repertoires in COVID-19. The repertoire was sequenced with immunoSEQ multiplex PCR; TCRdb's copy has only in-frame clones and lacks some. The data show some 270,000 clones, 85% to 90% seen once. Input material: peripheral blood. The origin of the receptors is a middle-aged woman who had recovered from COVID-19.

This clone has just one count. The chain uses TRBV3-1 (or the pseudogene TRBV3-2) and TRBJ2-2, with TRBD2 matching 12 bases. The CDR3 sequence is 16 residues long. Per germline, CDR1 LGHDT and CDR2 YNNKEL (reference sequence). V was pared by 4 bases and J by 4 bases, with 4 bases of the junction left unmatched. The CDR3 spells CASSPTSGRLTGELFF. CDR3 DNA sequence: TGTGCCAGCAGCCCGACTAGCGGGAGACTCACCGGGGAGCTGTTTTTT.

The chain has TRBV2 and TRBJ1-6; no definite D call. Trimming removed 5 bases from V and 4 bases from J, with 3 bases in between. CDR1 and CDR2 from the germline V gene are SNHLY and FYNNEI. This CDR3 contains 12 residues. CDR3 protein: CASSSYNSPLHF. CDR3 DNA: TGTGCCAGCAGTTCATATAATTCACCCCTCCACTTT.

This clone appeared a few times. This rearrangement joins TRBV7-3 to TRBJ2-1, with TRBD1 as a possible D gene (5 bases). V lost 2 bases and J lost 10, with 6 bases in between. The CDR3 consists of 11 residues. The germline CDR1 and CDR2 sequences are SGHTA and FQGTGA. CDR3 sequence reads: CASSLGAEQFF. The DNA for the CDR3 is TGTGCCAGCAGCTTAGGGGCGGAGCAGTTCTTC.

The rearrangement links TRBV5-6 to TRBJ1-2, with D perhaps matching TRBD1 (5 bases). This CDR3 has 13 amino acids. Trimming shortened V by 4 bases and J by 4 bases, and 11 bases separated the two germline ends. Germline V lookup: CDR1 SGHDT, CDR2 YYEEEE. The CDR3 region has the DNA TGTGCCAGCAGCAGCAGGACACTCTATGGCTACACCTTC. Translated, it gives CASSSRTLYGYTF. The entire variable domain, with the rest obtained from reference TRBV5-6 and TRBJ1-2, is as follows: DAGVTQSPTHLIKTRGQQVTLRCSPKSGHDTVSWYQQALGQGPQFIFQYYEEEERQRGNFPDRFSGHQFPNYSSELNVNALLLGDSALYLCASSSRTLYGYTFGSGTRLTVV.

This rearrangement joins TRBV5-4 to TRBJ2-7; D not certain. CDR1 is SGHNT, CDR2 YYREEE, per germline (reference sequence). The CDR3 runs to 15 residues. Trimming left V 0 bases short and J 3 bases short, with 13 bases between. CDR3 amino acids: CASSLGGEICYEQYV. CDR3 nucleotides: TGTGCCAGCAGCTTGGGCGGTGAGATTTGCTACGAGCAGTACGTC.

This clone was picked up one time. CDR3 bases: TGTGCCAGCATCCGGGGAATGGGAGAAAAACTGTTTTTT. This encodes CASIRGMGEKLFF. The rearrangement uses TRBV2 and TRBJ1-4; no definite D call. Germline CDR1 SNHLY, CDR2 FYNNEI. The germline V and J ends were trimmed by 7 bases and 8 bases, with 14 bases remaining between them. This CDR3 is built from 13 residues.

In nucleotides, the CDR3 is TGTGCCAGCAGCCAAGGGAGGACTAGCCGCCGCTCCTACAATGAGCAGTTCTTC. It specifies CASSQGRTSRRSYNEQFF. The V gene is TRBV3-1 (or the pseudogene TRBV3-2), the J gene TRBJ2-1, with 8 nucleotides matching TRBD2. Per germline, CDR1 LGHDT and CDR2 YNNKEL (reference sequence). J gave up 0 bases and V 1 base, and 8 bases lay outside the gene matches. The CDR3 covers 18 residues.

The chain joins TRBV10-3 to TRBJ2-1; TRBD2 is a possible D gene (5 bases). The CDR3 length is 14 residues. Trimming removed 0 bases at V and 8 bases at J, with 11 bases between. Germline V lookup: CDR1 ENHRY, CDR2 SYGVKD. CDR3 nucleotides: TGTGCCATCAGTGAGTCTGGAGGAGAGGATGAGCAGTTCTTC. Encoded protein: CAISESGGEDEQFF.

V and J are TRBV14 and TRBJ1-1; no clear D. Trimming pared 4 bases from V and 6 bases from J, leaving 6 bases between. The CDR3 length is 11 residues. Germline assignment: CDR1 SGHDN and CDR2 FVKESK. The chain's CDR3 is CASSPGAEAFF. CDR3 bases: TGTGCCAGCAGCCCCGGAGCTGAAGCTTTCTTT. Based on the CDR3 plus reference TRBV14 and TRBJ1-1, the full variable domain is EAGVTQFPSHSVIEKGQTVTLRCDPISGHDNLYWYRRVMGKEIKFLLHFVKESKQDESGMPNNRFLAERTGGTYSTLKVQPAELEDSGVYFCASSPGAEAFFGQGTRLTVV.

This sequence joins TRBV9 and TRBJ2-1; TRBD2 aligns across 9 bases. The CDR3 extends over 15 amino acids. Germline values: CDR1 SGDLS, CDR2 YYNGEE. J lost 0 bases, V lost 3 bases, and 1 base had no gene match. The CDR3 spells CASSDSGSSYNEQFF. The CDR3 region has the DNA TGTGCCAGCAGCGATAGCGGGAGCTCCTACAATGAGCAGTTCTTC.

This chain uses TRBV27 with TRBJ1-6; D may be TRBD1 (6 bases). Trimming shortened V by 6 bases and J by 8 bases, and 17 bases separated the two germline ends. Looked up from germline, CDR1 is MNHEY and CDR2 is SMNVEV (reference sequence). The CDR3 spans 15 residues. As DNA, the CDR3 is TGTGCCAGCAGCATCATCCAGAAGGGGGATTCACCCCTCCACTTT. Translated: CASSIIQKGDSPLHF.

The rearrangement uses TRBV30 and TRBJ2-2; D is uncertain. Germline V CDR1 and CDR2: GTSNPN, SVGIG (reference sequence). The CDR3 has 11 amino acids. V was pared by 4 bases and J by 2 bases, with 2 bases between. The DNA for the CDR3 is TGTGCCTGGATAAACACCGGGGAGCTGTTTTTT. This sequence encodes CAWINTGELFF.

The V and J genes are TRBV27 and TRBJ1-3; D is undetermined. The V end was cut by 4 bases, the J end by 0 bases, with 10 bases between. The CDR3 sequence is 15 residues long. Germline loops: CDR1 MNHEY, CDR2 SMNVEV (reference sequence). The CDR3 region has the DNA TGTGCCAGCAGTTCTGCCGGGAGCTCTGGAAACACCATATATTTT. It encodes CASSSAGSSGNTIYF.

The chain links TRBV29-1 to TRBJ1-1; 7 bases fit TRBD1. The CDR3 length is 13 residues. The V gene's germline CDR1 is SQVTM and CDR2 ANQGSEA. The trim removed 0 bases at V and 8 bases at J, leaving 6 bases unmatched. CDR3 nucleotide sequence: TGCAGCGTTGAAGAGTTAAGGGGGCGGGAAGCTTTCTTT. Its translation: CSVEELRGREAFF. Full variable domain (rest looked up from reference TRBV29-1 and TRBJ1-1): SAVISQKPSRDICQRGTSLTIQCQVDSQVTMMFWYRQQPGQSLTLIATANQGSEATYESGFVIDKFPISRPNLTFSTLTVSNMSPEDSSIYLCSVEELRGREAFFGQGTRLTVV.

The V and J genes are TRBV28 and TRBJ2-1, with 9 positions matching TRBD1. CDR1 and CDR2 (germline): MDHEN, SYDVKM. With 7 bases clipped from V and 13 bases from J, the junction kept 14 bases outside the gene matches. The CDR3 has 14 amino acids. The CDR3 bases are TGTGCCAGCAAACTTGACCCGGGACAGGGAGGCCAGTTCTTC. Translation gives CASKLDPGQGGQFF. Full variable domain (missing parts from reference TRBV28 and TRBJ2-1): DVKVTQSSRYLVKRTGEKVFLECVQDMDHENMFWYRQDPGLGLRLIYFSYDVKMKEKGDIPEGYSVSREKKERFSLILESASTNQTSMYLCASKLDPGQGGQFFGPGTRLTVL.

CDR3 sequence: CASSLRRINSPLHF. The CDR3 DNA reads TGTGCCAGCAGCTTACGGCGGATCAATTCACCCCTCCACTTT. The chain couples TRBV11-2 to TRBJ1-6; the D is unclear. Germline CDR1 SGHAT, CDR2 FQNNGV. V was shortened by 2 bases and J by 7 bases, with 9 bases between the two germline ends. The CDR3 has 14 amino acids.

The chain employs TRBV14 and TRBJ2-5, with D maybe TRBD2 (6 bases). Germline values: CDR1 SGHDN, CDR2 FVKESK. V was pared by 0 bases and J by 4 bases, with 12 bases between. CDR3 length: 15 amino acids. CDR3 coding DNA: TGTGCCAGCAGCCAAGATCGAGGAGGGTCAGAGACCCAGTACTTC. Residues: CASSQDRGGSETQYF.